This T cell receptor (beta chain) was observed in a study of CD8+ T cells in alopecia areata. Regarding the study as a whole: Alphabeta T cells residing in normal skin are also sequenced in scalp samples. More clonal than normal scalp was lesional scalp, particularly alopecia totalis/universalis. Patients shared TCRs less clearly than mice did, possibly owing to HLA.

Concerning this clone itself: Its antigen is undetermined.

CD4+ and CD8+ T cells were sorted from PBMCs. Germline V gives CDR1 MNHEY, CDR2 SMNVEV (reference sequence). The CDR3 loop spans 15 amino acids. The V end was cut by 3 bases, the J end by 7 bases, with 13 bases between. In each case, RNA was isolated and then reverse transcribed into cDNA as the sequencing template. Clones were sequenced by immunoSEQ multiplex PCR, and TCRdb holds only the in-frame ones, with some missing. The data hold more than 95,000 clones, with around 60% observed a single time. The sequence derives from a human donor in good health. V is TRBV27 and J is TRBJ1-6; no definite D call. Sequenced material: CD4+ T cells sorted from blood. The CDR3 region is CASSLVLLGNSPLHF. CDR3 sequence (DNA): TGTGCCAGCAGTTTGGTTCTATTGGGGAATTCACCCCTCCACTTT.